This TCR beta chain was captured in a study of shared clonotypes between healthy human individuals (dated by TCRdb to the early 2020s). Study-level background: The cohort comprised a couple of women and a few men aged 18 to 49 years. Per donor, three plates each were used for CD4 naive and CD4 memory, two for CD8 naive, and one for CD8 memory. To estimate repertoire size and how much clonotype sharing occurs between individuals, the study deeply sequenced the blood TCR repertoires of five healthy adults. Different laboratories and diverse techniques were used to prepare libraries and sequence TCR repertoires, to increase sequencing depth and limit assay-specific biases. Leukapheresis yielded between about 0.8 and 8.9 billion PBMCs per donor. The study at large found these results: Rarefaction of sorted-subset datasets indicated incomplete sequencing despite the large sequencing depth. Higher generation probabilities were observed for clonotypes shared by all four sorted-subset donors than for non-shared clonotypes. Sampling was restricted to blood, and TCR repertoires in tissue are likely to differ from TCR repertoires in blood. When a handful of donors were compared, the shared fraction of clonotypes was about 5% for naive CD4, 3.5% to 4% for naive CD8, roughly 2.3% for memory CD4, and 0.4% for memory CD8. The genetic and exposure-history diversity represented was limited by the small number of donors. Pairwise subsampling indicated that sequencing depth was expected to affect the degree of clonotype sharing among donors. Naive subsets generally had larger estimated clonotype richness than memory subsets did.

Using the deep immunoSEQ assay, TCR CDR3 regions were amplified from genomic DNA by multiplex PCR. Extracted genomic DNA from each cell subset was distributed evenly across all wells of several immunoSEQ 96-well plates, and each plate was treated as a replicate. For sorted subsets, each replicate PCR was loaded with around 200 ng genomic DNA, equivalent to about 33,000 T cell genomes. Purified libraries were quantified with a Qubit 3.0 fluorometer, sized on a Bioanalyzer 2100, and re-quantified with the KAPA Library Quantification kit. Every immunoSEQ 96-well plate was sequenced on a dedicated single-read 150-cycle Illumina NextSeq 550 flow cell. Per the original workflow: The immunoSEQ output contained only junctional sequences without quality scores, so filtering could not match that applied to full-length reads. Sequences were annotated with PyIR, a Python wrapper for IgBLAST v1.9, using IMGT germline references to assign V/J genes and CDR3. Any read was removed if the V/J assignment was weak (E-value above 1e-6), the CDR3 was missing, or the read contained stop codons, out-of-frame junctions, or ambiguous translated residues. V3J clonotypes were defined as sequences sharing an identical inferred V gene, J gene, and CDR3 amino acid sequence. Percentage overlap between repertoires was computed as shared unique clonotypes divided by the size of the smaller repertoire. Richness of each repertoire was evaluated using RTK rarefaction, the Chao1 estimator, and Recon v2.1 estimates of unobserved clonotypes. Generation probabilities were computed with OLGA for all TCRbeta clonotypes obtained by the gDNA method from a few donors. TCRdb's version of the immuneACCESS table is confined to in-frame rearrangements and falls short of the full clone set. An unresolved V gene accounts for under half of the shortfall where checked; the remainder is of unknown origin. From that table come the V and J calls and clone size; the DNA was used to work out D and trimming. This sample holds some 650,000 clones; 95% to 98% were observed only once. The ten biggest clones cover 0.057% of the sample.

CDR1 and CDR2 are drawn from the germline V gene: SGHRS, YFSETQ. The CDR3, from cysteine to phenylalanine, totals 12 residues. Only the CDR3 part of the read is kept: 36 bases, read in frame from the first base. V is cut by 3 bases and J by 2 bases, and the space between the germline ends is 2 bases. Healthy HIV-negative adults with no recently reported acute infections or vaccinations were included as donors. All donors were Caucasian adults living in Nashville, Tennessee, USA. CD4+ T cells were enriched by magnetic negative selection, after which naive cells were positively selected on CD45RA and the negative fraction was taken as the memory subset. Blood was obtained by leukapheresis, after which PBMCs were separated by Ficoll-Histopaque density gradient centrifugation and cryopreserved in liquid nitrogen vapor phase. Analytical flow cytometry was used to check the purity and quantity of every magnetically sorted T cell population. Genomic DNA was isolated from every sorted fraction and measured by UV absorbance on a Nanodrop 2000c.

Note on this clone: Its antigen has not been determined. No base qualities exist here, and no much larger clone lies one base off it.

Sequenced: naive CD4+ T cells sorted from blood. The label giving this sample's cell subset or site can be read as: CD45RA+ positively selected. This chain joins TRBV5-1 to TRBJ2-2; the D gene remains uncertain. The TCR originated in a woman aged 25-40 years in good health. The DNA sequence reads TGCGCCAGCAGCTCCAACACCGGGGAGCTGTTTTTT. This encodes CASSSNTGELFF.